Included here is one T cell receptor beta chain sequence, with context. Per sample, roughly 470 nanograms of biopsy DNA were TCRB immunosequenced. TCRdb's table, derived via immunoSEQ multiplex PCR, lists solely in-frame clones and lacks some. The table includes approximately 14,000 clones, 78% detected once. Documented time point: neoterminal ileum biopsy at postoperative endoscopy, about 6 months after surgery. The data belong to a study of T cell repertoires in ileal Crohn's disease. Deletions cut 4 bases from V and 5 bases from J, with 8 bases between. The CDR3 is 12 residues long. Germline assignment: CDR1 SGHRS and CDR2 YFSETQ.

The chain links TRBV5-1 to TRBJ2-3; D ambiguous. Sequencing was done on a sample of ileal tissue. This receptor was obtained from an adult with Crohn's disease. The CDR3 loop is CASSPRGDTQYF. The CDR3 DNA sequence: TGCGCCAGCAGCCCGCGCGGAGATACGCAGTATTTT.